A selection of T cell receptor beta chains follows, all from one sample in a study of cytomegalovirus exposure and HLA in healthy donors. Using immunoSEQ multiplex PCR, the repertoire was profiled, and TCRdb retains in-frame clones only, with some absent. The sample yields fewer than 150,000 clones, about 76% seen once. The sequenced material came from PBMCs. The receptors stem from a man aged 18 to 29 in good health and CMV-seronegative. CDR3s include the opening cysteine and the closing phenylalanine or tryptophan.

TRBV11-3 CASSLGSGGGYEQFF
TRBV30 CACIQGLRPEAFF
TRBV19 CASSTYGQAGGNTIYF
TRBV7-9 CASSPYHGGEDEQYF
TRBV29-1 CSPRLGSYEQYF
TRBV4-2 CASSQELGANGYTF
TRBV5-1 CASSFGAGTSFADTQYF
TRBV7-9 CASSLDSADTQYF
TRBV30 CAWDPTGETQYF
TRBV9 CASTLAGASYNEQFF
TRBV5-1 CASSAKWTPIGGTSGANVLTF
TRBV7-2 CASSLNRGHGYTF
TRBV11-2 CASSLDNSGNTIYF
TRBV7-6 CASSLASSYEQYF
TRBV29-1 CSGGGSYGYTF